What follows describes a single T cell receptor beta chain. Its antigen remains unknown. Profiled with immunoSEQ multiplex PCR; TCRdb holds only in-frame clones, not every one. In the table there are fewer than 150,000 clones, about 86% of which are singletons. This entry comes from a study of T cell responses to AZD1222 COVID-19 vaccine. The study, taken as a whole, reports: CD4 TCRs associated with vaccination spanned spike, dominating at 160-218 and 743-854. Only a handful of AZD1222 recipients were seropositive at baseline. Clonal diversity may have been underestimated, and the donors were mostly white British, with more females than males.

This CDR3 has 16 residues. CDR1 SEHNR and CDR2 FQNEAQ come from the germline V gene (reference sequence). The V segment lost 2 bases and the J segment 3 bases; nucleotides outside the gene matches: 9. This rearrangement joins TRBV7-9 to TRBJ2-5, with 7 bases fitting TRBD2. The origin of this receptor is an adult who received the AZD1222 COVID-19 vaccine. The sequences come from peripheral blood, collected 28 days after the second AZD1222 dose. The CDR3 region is CASSLIFASGEETQYF. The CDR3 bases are TGTGCCAGCAGCTTAATATTCGCTAGCGGCGAAGAGACCCAGTACTTC. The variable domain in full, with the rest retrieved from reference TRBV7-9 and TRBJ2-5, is DTGVSQNPRHKITKRGQNVTFRCDPISEHNRLYWYRQTLGQGPEFLTYFQNEAQLEKSRLLSDRFSAERPKGSFSTLEIQRTEQGDSAMYLCASSLIFASGEETQYFGPGTRLLVL.